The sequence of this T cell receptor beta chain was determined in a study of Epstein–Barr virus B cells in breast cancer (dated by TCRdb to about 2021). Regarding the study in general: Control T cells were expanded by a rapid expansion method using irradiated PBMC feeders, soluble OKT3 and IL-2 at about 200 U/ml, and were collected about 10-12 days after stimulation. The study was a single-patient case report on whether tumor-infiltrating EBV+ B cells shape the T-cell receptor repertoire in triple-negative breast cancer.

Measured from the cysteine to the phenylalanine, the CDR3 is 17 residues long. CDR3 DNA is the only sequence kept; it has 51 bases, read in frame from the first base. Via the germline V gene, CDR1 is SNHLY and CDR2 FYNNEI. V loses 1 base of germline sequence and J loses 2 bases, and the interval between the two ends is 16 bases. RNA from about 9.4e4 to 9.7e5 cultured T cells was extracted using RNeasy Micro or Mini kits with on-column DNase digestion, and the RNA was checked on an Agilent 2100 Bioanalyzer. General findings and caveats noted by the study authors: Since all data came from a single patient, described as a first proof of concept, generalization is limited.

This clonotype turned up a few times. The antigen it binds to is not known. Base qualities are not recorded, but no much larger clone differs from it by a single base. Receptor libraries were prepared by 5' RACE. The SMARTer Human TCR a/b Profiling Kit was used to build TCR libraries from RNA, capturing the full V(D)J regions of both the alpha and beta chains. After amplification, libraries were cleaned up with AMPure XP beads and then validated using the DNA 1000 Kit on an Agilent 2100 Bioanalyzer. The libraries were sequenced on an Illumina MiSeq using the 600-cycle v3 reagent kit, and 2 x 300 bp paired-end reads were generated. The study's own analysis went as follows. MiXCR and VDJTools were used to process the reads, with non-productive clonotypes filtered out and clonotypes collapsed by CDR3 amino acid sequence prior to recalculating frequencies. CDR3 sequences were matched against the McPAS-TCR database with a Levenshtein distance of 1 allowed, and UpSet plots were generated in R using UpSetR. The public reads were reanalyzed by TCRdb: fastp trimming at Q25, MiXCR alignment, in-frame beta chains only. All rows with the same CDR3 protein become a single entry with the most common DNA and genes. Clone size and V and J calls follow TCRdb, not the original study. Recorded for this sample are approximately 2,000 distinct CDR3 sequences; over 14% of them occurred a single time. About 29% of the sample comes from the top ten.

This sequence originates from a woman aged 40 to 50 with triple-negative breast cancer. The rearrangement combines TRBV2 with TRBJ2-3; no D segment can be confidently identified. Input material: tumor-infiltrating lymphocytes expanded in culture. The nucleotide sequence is TGTGCCAGCAGTGAAGAAGGATCTTTTGGGTACACAGATACGCAGTATTTT. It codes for CASSEEGSFGYTDTQYF.